Shown below are 2 T cell receptor beta chains from a single sample sequenced in a study of blood T cell repertoires in COVID-19. Sequencing was performed with immunoSEQ multiplex PCR; in TCRdb, only in-frame clones are kept and a portion is missing. Found here are some 95,000 clones, around 90% of them singletons; the top ten hold more than 4.5%. Specimen: peripheral blood. The receptor source for this set is a man aged 65-85 years with acute or convalescent COVID-19.

This clone appeared a few times. The rearrangement joins TRBV5-1 to TRBJ2-1; D gene uncertain. There are 16 residues in the CDR3. Germline V gene lookup returns CDR1 SGHRS and CDR2 YFSETQ. The V end was cut by 0 bases, the J end by 0 bases, with 10 bases between. CDR3 loop: CASSLDYKSSYNEQFF. The CDR3, as DNA: TGCGCCAGCAGCTTGGACTACAAGAGCTCCTACAATGAGCAGTTCTTC.

The V and J genes are TRBV3-1 (or the pseudogene TRBV3-2) and TRBJ2-5; 15 bases map to TRBD2. CDR3 size: 17 residues. The germline CDR1 and CDR2 sequences are LGHDT and YNNKEL (reference sequence). Unmatched junction bases numbered 9, after V lost 6 bases and J lost 4 bases. CDR3 sequence: CASSYGLAGGLGETQYF. CDR3 sequence (DNA): TGTGCCAGCAGTTACGGACTAGCGGGGGGGCTCGGAGAGACCCAGTACTTC.